These 30 T cell receptor beta chains originate from one sample sequenced in a study of T cell changes during pregnancy in multiple sclerosis (dated by TCRdb to the late 2010s). The library came from the immunoSEQ multiplex PCR assay. In TCRdb, the immuneACCESS table is reduced to in-frame sequences with V and J assigned. These tables do not hold every clone; where another copy was compared, an unresolved V gene accounts for under half, and the others remain unexplained. Across this sample there are 90,000 or so clones, with 94% seen only once. The top ten clones comprise more than 1.5% of the sample. The sample in question was peripheral blood, obtained after pregnancy. These receptors all come from a female donor in good health, enrolled as a control in a pregnancy study.

Of note for this clone: Within the sample, other DNA sequences also encode this same CDR3. This chain links TRBV28 with TRBJ2-3; D is perhaps TRBD1 (5 bases). This CDR3 has 15 amino acids. Trimming took 0 bases from V and 1 from J, leaving 8 bases between them. Looked up from germline, CDR1 is MDHEN and CDR2 is SYDVKM. The CDR3 sequence is CASSLWGRGTDTQYF. As DNA, the CDR3 is TGTGCCAGCAGTTTATGGGGCAGGGGCACAGATACGCAGTATTTT.

The rearrangement uses TRBV28 and TRBJ2-1; D might be TRBD1 (6 bases). Germline CDR1 reads MDHEN; CDR2 reads SYDVKM. This CDR3 spans 19 amino acids. V gave up 2 bases and J gave up 8 bases, with 28 bases separating them. Written as DNA, the CDR3 is TGTGCCAGCAGTTTACGAGGACAGTGGGGAGTTCGGGTTCCCGATGAGCAGTTCTTC. Translation: CASSLRGQWGVRVPDEQFF.

The chain carries TRBV27 and TRBJ2-3, with D perhaps matching TRBD2 (5 bases). The CDR3 covers 16 residues. The germline V gene encodes CDR1 MNHEY and CDR2 SMNVEV (reference sequence). The V end lost 1 base, the J end lost 2 bases, and 13 bases lay between the germline ends. CDR3 region: CASSLLGGLATDTQYF. As DNA, the CDR3 is TGTGCCAGCAGTTTATTAGGAGGACTCGCCACAGATACGCAGTATTTT.

The rearrangement joins TRBV5-3 to TRBJ1-5; D gene uncertain. TRBV5-3 is annotated as an ORF whose role is uncertain. The V end was cut by 4 bases, the J end by 6 bases, with 17 bases between. The CDR3 spans 15 residues. This CDR3 is CARSPPRGAGQPQHF. In nucleotides, the CDR3 is TGTGCCAGAAGCCCTCCTCGGGGTGCGGGTCAGCCCCAGCATTTT.

In its sample, this clone was seen once. The chain carries TRBV28 and TRBJ1-5; TRBD1 aligns across 9 bases. The germline V gene has CDR1 MDHEN and CDR2 SYDVKM. This CDR3 comprises 15 residues. V lost 3 bases to trimming and J lost 5 bases; unmatched junction nucleotides: 5. The CDR3 sequence: CASSLGDRAYQPQHF. The CDR3 nucleotides read TGTGCCAGCAGTTTGGGGGACAGGGCCTATCAGCCCCAGCATTTT.

This clone has only one observation. The J gene is TRBJ2-6, the V gene TRBV6-1; perhaps TRBD2 as D (6 bases). This CDR3 contains 14 residues. Trimming removed 1 base from V and 6 bases from J, with 7 bases in between. Per the germline V gene, CDR1 is MNHNS and CDR2 is SASEGT. Here the CDR3 DNA reads TGTGCCAGCAGTGAAGGGGGGGTGGCCAACGTCCTGACTTTC. Protein sequence: CASSEGGVANVLTF.

The chain is built from TRBV7-8 and TRBJ1-1; 7 bases match TRBD1. The V and J ends lost 1 base and 1 base, in that order; junction bases with no gene match: 3. The CDR3 contains 15 residues. Germline V lookup: CDR1 SGHVS, CDR2 FQNEAQ. In nucleotides, the CDR3 is TGTGCCAGCAGCTTAGTAGGGGGCAGGAACACTGAAGCTTTCTTT. Protein product: CASSLVGGRNTEAFF.

J is TRBJ1-4 and V is TRBV6-1, with D unclear. Germline lookup yields CDR1 MNHNS and CDR2 SASEGT. CDR3 length equals 15 residues. Trimming left V 3 bases short and J 5 bases short, with 13 bases between. Written as DNA, the CDR3 is TGTGCCAGCAGTGAGTTAAACAGATTGAATGAAAAACTGTTTTTT. It translates to CASSELNRLNEKLFF.

This chain links TRBV9 with TRBJ1-2; unclear D gene. V was cut by 0 bases and J by 3 bases, with 9 bases left in between. The CDR3 has 14 amino acids. Germline V gene data show CDR1 as SGDLS and CDR2 as YYNGEE. DNA of the CDR3: TGTGCCAGCAGCGTAGACAGAAGTTACTATGGCTACACCTTC. Protein product: CASSVDRSYYGYTF.

The rearrangement links TRBV28 to TRBJ2-3, with 10 bases matching TRBD2. The CDR3 sequence is 17 residues long. Germline trimming cut 7 bases from V and 1 base from J; bases unmatched to any gene: 11. CDR1 and CDR2 from the germline V gene are MDHEN and SYDVKM. CDR3 region: CASKKSGRGRRTDTQYF. CDR3 nucleotide sequence: TGTGCCAGCAAGAAGAGCGGGAGGGGGAGGCGCACAGATACGCAGTATTTT.

DNA for the CDR3: TGTGCCAGCAGTGAAGACGTGACTCCCTCAACGCAGTATTTT. Protein: CASSEDVTPSTQYF. The chain carries TRBV6-1 and TRBJ2-3; the D is unclear. CDR1 and CDR2 from the germline V gene are MNHNS and SASEGT. Trimming took 1 base from V and 9 from J, leaving 14 bases between them. The CDR3 covers 14 residues.

J is TRBJ1-2 and V is TRBV5-1; D uncertain. CDR1 is SGHRS, CDR2 YFSETQ, per germline. The CDR3 totals 13 residues. Trimming took off 1 base at V and 0 bases at J, with 4 bases between the two ends. CDR3 nucleotide sequence: TGCGCCAGCAGCTTGAGCCCTAACTATGGCTACACCTTC. The encoded protein is CASSLSPNYGYTF.

V gene TRBV5-1 combines with J gene TRBJ2-2; 7 bases are a match to TRBD2. The CDR3 has 14 amino acids. V lost 4 bases to trimming and J lost 6 bases; unmatched junction nucleotides: 6. CDR1 is SGHRS, CDR2 YFSETQ, per germline. This chain's CDR3 is CASSRTSTSGELFF. CDR3 sequence (DNA): TGCGCCAGCAGCCGGACTAGTACGTCCGGGGAGCTGTTTTTT. The whole variable domain, filled in from reference TRBV5-1 and TRBJ2-2, reads KAGVTQTPRYLIKTRGQQVTLSCSPISGHRSVSWYQQTPGQGLQFLFEYFSETQRNKGNFPGRFSGRQFSNSRSEMNVSTLELGDSALYLCASSRTSTSGELFFGEGSRLTVL.

The chain recombines TRBV5-6 with TRBJ2-6; TRBD2 matches 8 bases. V shed 4 bases and J 0 bases; nucleotides not matched to a gene: 9. Germline CDR1 reads SGHDT; CDR2 reads YYEEEE. The CDR3 covers 18 residues. The CDR3 is CASSLTSGSISGANVLTF. Written as DNA, the CDR3 is TGTGCCAGCAGCCTTACCAGCGGGAGTATCTCTGGGGCCAACGTCCTGACTTTC.

V gene TRBV4-2 combines with J gene TRBJ2-1; 10 bases align to TRBD2. CDR3 length: 18 residues. Germline V gene sequence: CDR1 LGHNA, CDR2 YNFKEQ. V trimming: 4 bases; J trimming: 4 bases; junction bases outside the gene matches: 13. The CDR3: CASSRDAQREGFYNEQFF. The DNA of the CDR3 is TGTGCCAGCAGCCGCGACGCCCAGCGGGAGGGTTTTTACAATGAGCAGTTCTTC.

This chain uses TRBV15 with TRBJ1-2; D call uncertain. Germline CDR1 and CDR2: LNHNV and YYDKDF (reference sequence). Trimming shortened V by 5 bases and J by 3 bases, and 19 bases separated the two germline ends. CDR3 length: 16 residues. CDR3 coding DNA: TGTGCCACCAGCCCAGCGACGGGGAGGATTCACTATGGCTACACCTTC. It codes for CATSPATGRIHYGYTF.

The sample holds one count of this clone. This sequence joins TRBV7-7 and TRBJ2-1, with D tentatively TRBD2 (6 bases). The CDR3 covers 12 residues. V lost 5 bases, J lost 8 bases, and 10 bases lay in between. Germline V CDR1 and CDR2: SSHAT, FNYEAQ (reference sequence). CDR3 DNA: TGTGCCAGCAGCGCGGGCGGGGATGAGCAGTTCTTC. Translation gives CASSAGGDEQFF.

The chain has TRBV6-5 and TRBJ2-1; weak D call: TRBD1 (6 bases). V lost 2 bases to trimming and J lost 6 bases, with 14 bases between them. CDR3 length: 15 amino acids. Germline values: CDR1 MNHEY, CDR2 SVGAGI. The CDR3 DNA sequence: TGTGCCAGCAGTTACATCAGGGGCGGAGGCAATGAGCAGTTCTTC. This encodes CASSYIRGGGNEQFF.

The J gene is TRBJ2-2, the V gene TRBV9; D not resolved. CDR1 and CDR2 (germline): SGDLS, YYNGEE. V lost 1 base and J 3 bases, leaving 16 bases between the germline ends. The CDR3 length is 17 residues. The CDR3 reads CASSVLKGGAYTGELFF. In nucleotides, the CDR3 is TGTGCCAGCAGCGTACTCAAAGGCGGCGCGTACACCGGGGAGCTGTTTTTT.

The chain uses TRBV19 and TRBJ1-5; 7 nucleotides agree with TRBD1. The CDR3 consists of 15 residues. Losses at the gene ends were 7 bases for V and 4 bases for J; bases not matched to a gene: 10. Germline CDR1 reads LNHDA; CDR2 reads SQIVND (reference sequence). The CDR3, as DNA: TGTGCCAGTACCGAGACAGGGCCGCTAAATCAGCCCCAGCATTTT. It yields the protein CASTETGPLNQPQHF.

The CDR3 is CASSLGGLVYEQYF. CDR3 coding DNA: TGTGCCAGCTCCCTAGGGGGCCTAGTCTACGAGCAGTACTTC. The chain combines TRBV9 with TRBJ2-7; TRBD1 matches 7 bases. The CDR3 length is 14 residues. Per the germline V gene, CDR1 is SGDLS and CDR2 is YYNGEE. V was clipped by 7 bases and J by 3 bases; unmatched bases: 10.

This sequence joins TRBV10-3 and TRBJ2-5, with 9 bases lining up with TRBD1. This CDR3 is built from 16 residues. V lost 3 bases to trimming and J lost 4 bases; unmatched junction nucleotides: 9. The germline V gene encodes CDR1 ENHRY and CDR2 SYGVKD. The CDR3 coding sequence is TGTGCCATCAGTGATCTCGTACAGGGGGCTGGAGAGACCCAGTACTTC. It codes for CAISDLVQGAGETQYF.

The rearrangement links TRBV9 to TRBJ1-1; D not resolved. Germline V gene sequence: CDR1 SGDLS, CDR2 YYNGEE. The length of the CDR3 is 13 residues. The V end lost 4 bases, the J end lost 1 base, and 8 bases lay between the germline ends. DNA of the CDR3: TGTGCCAGCAGCCCCCCCTCGAACACTGAAGCTTTCTTT. Amino acid sequence: CASSPPSNTEAFF.

Here the CDR3 DNA reads TGTGCCAGCAGTGAAGAGCGGACAGGGGGGGGATACGAGCAGTACTTC. This sequence encodes CASSEERTGGGYEQYF. The genes are TRBV2 and TRBJ2-7, with TRBD1 matching 10 bases. Unmatched junction bases numbered 7, after V lost 1 base and J lost 4 bases. The CDR3 runs 16 residues. The germline CDR1 and CDR2 sequences are SNHLY and FYNNEI.

The table lists this clone with a count of one. This chain joins TRBV9 and TRBJ2-7; 13 positions match TRBD2. The CDR3 spans 18 residues. CDR1 and CDR2 (germline): SGDLS, YYNGEE. Trimming at V came to 0 bases and at J to 2 bases, leaving 8 bases not matched to a gene. CDR3 sequence (DNA): TGTGCCAGCAGCGTAGCTCCACTAGCGGGAGGGAGGACCTACGAGCAGTACTTC. Encoded protein: CASSVAPLAGGRTYEQYF.

Remarks on this clone: Other DNA sequences within the sample encode an identical CDR3. This chain uses TRBV6-5 with TRBJ2-7, with 8 nucleotides matching TRBD2. The CDR3 length is 13 residues. Trimming at V came to 0 bases and at J to 11 bases, leaving 6 bases not matched to a gene. The germline V gene encodes CDR1 MNHEY and CDR2 SVGAGI. This CDR3 is CASSYSQTSDKYF. The CDR3 DNA is TGTGCCAGCAGTTACTCCCAGACTAGCGATAAGTACTTC.

V is TRBV4-1 and J is TRBJ1-2, with unresolved D. The CDR3 consists of 14 residues. The V gene's germline CDR1 is MGHRA and CDR2 YSYEKL. V lost 2 bases and J lost 5, with 12 bases in between. The CDR3 is CASSQTFGDYGYTF. CDR3 nucleotides: TGCGCCAGCAGCCAAACTTTCGGGGATTATGGCTACACCTTC.

The chain employs TRBV29-1 and TRBJ2-1, with D hard to call. Looked up from germline, CDR1 is SQVTM and CDR2 is ANQGSEA. The CDR3 sequence is 14 residues long. V was cut by 2 bases and J by 4 bases, with 12 bases left in between. CDR3 DNA: TGCAGCGTTGAAAGGCAGCGCTATTACAATGAGCAGTTCTTC. Translation gives CSVERQRYYNEQFF.

This clone was detected only once. The chain is built from TRBV28 and TRBJ1-2; D is perhaps TRBD1 (5 bases). Germline V gives CDR1 MDHEN, CDR2 SYDVKM. The CDR3 length is 15 residues. V was shortened by 8 bases and J by 4 bases, with 20 bases between the two germline ends. The CDR3 coding sequence is TGTGCCAGCTCCCTGCGGAAACAGGCATCCTATGGCTACACCTTC. It encodes CASSLRKQASYGYTF.

The chain uses TRBV7-8 and TRBJ1-4, with 10 bases fitting TRBD1. From germline, CDR1 is SGHVS and CDR2 FQNEAQ. There are 16 residues in the CDR3. Germline trimming cut 3 bases from V and 3 bases from J; bases unmatched to any gene: 4. This CDR3 is CASSFRGTGANEKLFF. As DNA, the CDR3 is TGTGCCAGCAGCTTCAGGGGGACAGGGGCTAATGAAAAACTGTTTTTT.